This T cell receptor beta chain was sequenced during a study of response to subunit inactivated influenza vaccine. Only a few counts were recorded for this clonotype. One entry per CDR3 protein, called by TCRdb with MiXCR from the RT-PCR reads. The data show about 540,000 distinct CDR3 sequences, with approximately 22% seen just once and approximately 3% held by the top ten. The CDR3 spans 15 residues. The germline V gene encodes CDR1 MNHEY and CDR2 SVGEGT. Trimming cost V 5 bases and J 6 bases; bases outside gene matches: 9. The data also belong to a second study, concerning T cells expressing NK-cell markers. This second report adds: 5'RACE template switching with UMIs generated TCR beta cDNA. Sorted CD3+CD56-NKG2C+, CD3+CD56+NKG2C+ and CD3+CD56+NKG2C- T cells supplied the TCR beta repertoires. In a handful of donors, dominant CD3+CD56+NKG2C+ clones formed about 1.0-7.0% of CD8+ cells. There were a few donors in whom these clonotypes also led the CD3+CD56-NKG2C+ fraction. Clones of NKG2C+ T cells that had expanded were of unclear HCMV specificity.

The sequence was obtained from a man between 45 and 60 years old who received an inactivated influenza vaccine. The rearrangement links TRBV6-2 or TRBV6-3 to TRBJ2-2, with TRBD2 identical over 7 bases. Material: CD4+ T cells sorted from PBMCs, obtained 11 to 12 days after vaccination. CDR3 in amino acids: CASSRAGEMAGELFF. Written as DNA, the CDR3 is TGTGCCAGCAGTCGTGCGGGAGAAATGGCCGGGGAGCTGTTTTTT.